This TCR beta chain was identified during a study of beta chain features in type 1 diabetes (dated by TCRdb to about 2018). In terms of the full investigation: Mean age, gender distribution, total cell number and subset yield were not different between patients and healthy donors. A total of roughly 100 million sorted cells were examined across all samples, and the number of cells per subset was strongly correlated with RNA yield. The study compared TCRB repertoires of sorted circulating CD4+ T cell subsets between recently diagnosed type 1 diabetes patients and matched healthy donors. Regulatory and stem cell-like memory subsets were obtained from only 8 patients and roughly 8 healthy donors, while naive and central memory subsets were obtained from all 30 or so donors. Study-level results and caveats: Fewer insertions and more nucleotide deletions at VDJ recombination sites were observed in patients with type 1 diabetes, implying thymic rearrangement abnormalities. In all four CD4+ subsets, TCRB CDR3 length was moderately but significantly shorter in type 1 diabetes patients. Shorter templates might be favored by PCR, yet because patient and control samples were amplified and corrected together, any such skew would affect both groups equally. The naive, central memory and regulatory TCRB repertoires appeared to resemble one another more closely among patients than among healthy donors. Because small numbers of individuals were included in the HLA sub-analyses, any influence of HLA type on TCRB rearrangement was left unresolved. Because cDNA rather than genomic DNA was sequenced, highly expressing activated cells could have been over-represented, although no difference in activation and CD3 levels was found between groups.

The High Capacity cDNA Reverse Transcription Kit was used to reverse transcribe all of the isolated RNA, meaning that expressed TCRB transcripts were what got sequenced. Naive, central memory and regulatory T cell samples underwent deep immunoSEQ sequencing, averaging about 3.57 million total reads per sample. Sorted cells were lysed in RLT buffer, and RNA was extracted using DNase-treated RNeasy Micro or Mini kits according to cell number. To prevent cross-contamination, each cell subset was processed individually, whereas patient and healthy donor samples were processed jointly. TCRB sequences were amplified from cDNA with the immunoSEQ multiplex PCR, producing 87-bp fragments spanning the CDR3 region. Amplicons were sequenced on the Illumina HiSeq platform. As for how the authors treated the data: PCR bias was computationally corrected using synthetic template baselines, reads within Hamming distance 2 were collapsed, and singletons that could not be merged were discarded. By aligning reads against IMGT, V, D and J genes, CDR3 length, and insertions or deletions at six rearrangement sites were assigned. Within each subset, clonotype counts were normalized to sorted cell number, after which true diversity and Gini coefficients were computed with the tcR R package. The overlap coefficient, calculated on TCRB nucleotide sequences, was used to quantify repertoire sharing. The table was pulled from immuneACCESS by TCRdb, which kept in-frame rearrangements only. Such tables lose some clones; where checked, under half of the loss comes from unresolved V genes, and the rest has no known cause. The V and J calls and clone size are taken from that table; D and trimming were inferred from the DNA. This sample gives about 120,000 clones in total; 16% of them show up just once. The top ten constitute approximately 2.3% of the sample.

This clone turned up a few times. The clone's antigen remains unknown. The sample holds no much larger clone one base away, and base qualities are not on file. Each donor gave one peripheral blood draw, averaging around 0.11 L, which was collected into heparinised tubes. Naive, central memory, regulatory and stem cell-like memory CD4+ T cells were sorted on a BD FACSAria II using a panel including CD45RO, CCR7, CD25, CD127, CD95 and CD27. Every sorted population had a purity above 98%. PBMCs were separated immediately by Lymphoprep density gradient centrifugation and were stained directly, without being cultured. To minimize batch effects, samples were stained and sorted in pairs, one healthy donor with one patient per experiment. There are 12 amino acids in the CDR3, from cysteine to phenylalanine inclusive. Only the CDR3 DNA stays, 36 bases, in frame from base 1. Reading the germline V gene gives CDR1 MNHNS and CDR2 SASEGT. The junction carries 10 bases between V and J, which are trimmed by 7 bases and 4 bases respectively.

The TCR sequence derives from a man under 40 with type 1 diabetes. Sequencing input: central memory CD4+ T cells from blood. The chain is assembled from TRBV6-1 and TRBJ1-2, with an unclear D gene assignment. The CDR3 protein is CASTLSTYGYTF. The DNA reads TGTGCCAGCACACTCAGCACCTATGGCTACACCTTC.